This note documents a single T cell receptor beta chain sequence. The sample belongs to a study of CD8 T cells in Susac syndrome. The germline V gene has CDR1 MNHEY and CDR2 SMNVEV (reference sequence). The CDR3 spans 13 residues. V was cut by 6 bases and J by 5 bases, with 11 bases left in between. Purification of the CD8+ and CD4+ T cells relied on negative isolation, and TEMRA cells underwent FACS enrichment. cDNA came from roughly 0.47 to 1 ug RNA primed by random hexamers. immunoSEQ multiplex PCR amplified TCR beta CDR3 across 54 Vbeta, 13 Jbeta. TCRdb independently ran MiXCR on the immunoSEQ multiplex PCR reads; one entry per CDR3 protein. The table records approximately 190,000 distinct CDR3 sequences, 95% of them present only once.

This chain joins TRBV27 and TRBJ1-5; tentative D call: TRBD1 (6 bases). The source of this sequence is a human donor with Susac syndrome. The sample consisted of CD8+ T cells from PBMCs. This CDR3 is CASRPGHHQPQHF. CDR3 in DNA: TGTGCCAGCAGACCGGGACACCATCAGCCCCAGCATTTT.